This T cell receptor beta chain was identified during a study of control samples from healthy donors and cancer patients. V lost 4 bases and J lost 3; bases outside the gene matches: 3. Looked up from germline, CDR1 is MNHEY and CDR2 is SVGAGI. The CDR3 loop spans 15 amino acids. Assay: immunoSEQ multiplex PCR; the TCRdb copy retains only in-frame clones and omits some. The sample comprises about 20,000 clones, 85% to 90% of which are singletons, and around 10% rests with the top ten. The sample taken for sequencing was PBMCs. The rearrangement links TRBV6-5 to TRBJ1-4; 9 bases align to TRBD1. This clonotype was obtained from a woman aged 55-70 years with head and neck cancer. The CDR3 DNA is TGTGCCAGCAGTTGGACAGGGGTGGCTAATGAAAAACTGTTTTTT. It translates to CASSWTGVANEKLFF.